Listed below are T cell receptor beta chains from one sample, sequenced in a study of cytomegalovirus exposure and HLA in healthy donors. The table came from immunoSEQ multiplex PCR; TCRdb's copy has only in-frame clones and leaves some out. The sample has roughly 110,000 clones; 77% are singletons. The sample was PBMCs. These TCRs come from a middle-aged man in good health and CMV-seropositive. Each CDR3 is given with its conserved first and last residue. Each record gives: CDR3 DNA, CDR3 protein, V gene, clone size, J gene, CDR3 length, D gene. A D gene is named only where the DNA matches it firmly. Part of the rows lack a size; the others show once, few, many or a class for expanded clones.

cdr3_nt: TGTGCCAGCAGCTTGGGGCCGGGACAGGGGAACGGAGGCCTCCACTTT
cdr3_aa: CASSLGPGQGNGGLHF
v_call: TRBV7-9
clone_size: NA
j_call: TRBJ1-6
cdr3_length: 16
d_call: TRBD1

cdr3_nt: TGTGCCAGTAGTATGGGGGGACACCAAGAGACCCAGTACTTC
cdr3_aa: CASSMGGHQETQYF
v_call: TRBV19
clone_size: NA
j_call: TRBJ2-5
cdr3_length: 14
d_call: NA

cdr3_nt: TGTGCCAGTCGGACAGCTTCCTATAATTCACCCCTCCACTTT
cdr3_aa: CASRTASYNSPLHF
v_call: TRBV28
clone_size: NA
j_call: TRBJ1-6
cdr3_length: 14
d_call: NA

cdr3_nt: TGTGCCAGCAGTTTATCCGGACTTAGCAATCAGCCCCAGCATTTT
cdr3_aa: CASSLSGLSNQPQHF
v_call: TRBV27
clone_size: NA
j_call: TRBJ1-5
cdr3_length: 15
d_call: NA

cdr3_nt: TGTGCCAGCTCATCGCGGACAGGGCTCACAGATACGCAGTATTTT
cdr3_aa: CASSSRTGLTDTQYF
v_call: TRBV18
clone_size: NA
j_call: TRBJ2-3
cdr3_length: 15
d_call: TRBD1

cdr3_nt: TGTGCCAGCAGCCAAGAGGGTCCGGGGAGTAGCTCTGGAAACACCATATATTTT
cdr3_aa: CASSQEGPGSSSGNTIYF
v_call: TRBV4-2
clone_size: few
j_call: TRBJ1-3
cdr3_length: 18
d_call: NA

cdr3_nt: TGTGCCACCTCGGCGGTATCCTACGAGCAGTACTTC
cdr3_aa: CATSAVSYEQYF
v_call: TRBV19
clone_size: once
j_call: TRBJ2-7
cdr3_length: 12
d_call: NA

cdr3_nt: TGCGCCAGCAGCCAAGTGCCTAGCGGGGGGGCAGATACGCAGTATTTT
cdr3_aa: CASSQVPSGGADTQYF
v_call: TRBV4-3
clone_size: NA
j_call: TRBJ2-3
cdr3_length: 16
d_call: TRBD2

cdr3_nt: TGTGCCAGCAGCCTACAGGGGTACGAGCAGTACTTC
cdr3_aa: CASSLQGYEQYF
v_call: TRBV7-9
clone_size: NA
j_call: TRBJ2-7
cdr3_length: 12
d_call: TRBD1

cdr3_nt: TGTGCCAGCAGTTACAGGGGGCTAGGTCAGCCCCAGCATTTT
cdr3_aa: CASSYRGLGQPQHF
v_call: TRBV27
clone_size: NA
j_call: TRBJ1-5
cdr3_length: 14
d_call: TRBD1

cdr3_nt: TGTGCCAGCAGCGTAGGTGGGACTACCCCCGCGGGGAATGAGCAGTTCTTC
cdr3_aa: CASSVGGTTPAGNEQFF
v_call: TRBV9
clone_size: NA
j_call: TRBJ2-1
cdr3_length: 17
d_call: TRBD2

cdr3_nt: TGCGCCAGCAGCCAGCAGGGGCTATGGGATACGCAGTATTTT
cdr3_aa: CASSQQGLWDTQYF
v_call: TRBV4-3
clone_size: NA
j_call: TRBJ2-3
cdr3_length: 14
d_call: NA

cdr3_nt: TGTGCCAGCAGTTACAAGATTGGTGAGCCTAATGAAAAACTGTTTTTT
cdr3_aa: CASSYKIGEPNEKLFF
v_call: TRBV6-7
clone_size: NA
j_call: TRBJ1-4
cdr3_length: 16
d_call: NA

cdr3_nt: TGCGCCAGCAGCCCCGCAGGGGGAGGAGAGACCCAGTACTTC
cdr3_aa: CASSPAGGGETQYF
v_call: TRBV5-1
clone_size: NA
j_call: TRBJ2-5
cdr3_length: 14
d_call: NA

cdr3_nt: TGTGCCATCAGTGAGAGTGGAGGGTATAATGGCTACACCTTC
cdr3_aa: CAISESGGYNGYTF
v_call: TRBV10-3
clone_size: NA
j_call: TRBJ1-2
cdr3_length: 14
d_call: NA

cdr3_nt: TGTGCCAGCAGCCGTGGAAAGGGGACAGGGGGCTCCTACGAGCAGTACTTC
cdr3_aa: CASSRGKGTGGSYEQYF
v_call: TRBV7-9
clone_size: NA
j_call: TRBJ2-7
cdr3_length: 17
d_call: TRBD1

cdr3_nt: TGTGCCAGTAGTATTGCTGCAGGGATTAACACTGAAGCTTTCTTT
cdr3_aa: CASSIAAGINTEAFF
v_call: TRBV19
clone_size: NA
j_call: TRBJ1-1
cdr3_length: 15
d_call: NA

cdr3_nt: TGTTCCAGCAGCTCTCAGGGCGGGGGCCAAAACACCGGGGAGCTGTTTTTT
cdr3_aa: CSSSSQGGGQNTGELFF
v_call: TRBV7-9
clone_size: NA
j_call: TRBJ2-2
cdr3_length: 17
d_call: NA

cdr3_nt: TGTGCCAGTAGTACAAGGACAGGGGCCTACGAGCAGTACTTC
cdr3_aa: CASSTRTGAYEQYF
v_call: TRBV19
clone_size: NA
j_call: TRBJ2-7
cdr3_length: 14
d_call: TRBD1

cdr3_nt: TGTGCCAGCAGCCAAGGACTAGTCGTGGAGACCCAGTACTTC
cdr3_aa: CASSQGLVVETQYF
v_call: TRBV7-2
clone_size: NA
j_call: TRBJ2-5
cdr3_length: 14
d_call: TRBD2

cdr3_nt: TGTGCCAGCAGCCTATCGGGGGGGTCTAGCGGCCAGGGGACCCAGTACTTC
cdr3_aa: CASSLSGGSSGQGTQYF
v_call: TRBV7-2
clone_size: NA
j_call: TRBJ2-5
cdr3_length: 17
d_call: TRBD2

cdr3_nt: TGTGCCAGCAGCTTATCGGGACGGAGGGTGACAGATACGCAGTATTTT
cdr3_aa: CASSLSGRRVTDTQYF
v_call: TRBV11-2
clone_size: few
j_call: TRBJ2-3
cdr3_length: 16
d_call: NA

cdr3_nt: TGTGCCAGCAGCACACAGGGGAACACTGAAGCTTTCTTT
cdr3_aa: CASSTQGNTEAFF
v_call: TRBV9
clone_size: once
j_call: TRBJ1-1
cdr3_length: 13
d_call: NA

cdr3_nt: TGTGCCAGTAATGAACAGGGAACTCAGCCCCAGCATTTT
cdr3_aa: CASNEQGTQPQHF
v_call: TRBV19
clone_size: once
j_call: TRBJ1-5
cdr3_length: 13
d_call: NA

cdr3_nt: TGTGCCAGCAGTTACGCGGGGCGGGGGTACACAGATACGCAGTATTTT
cdr3_aa: CASSYAGRGYTDTQYF
v_call: TRBV7-2
clone_size: once
j_call: TRBJ2-3
cdr3_length: 16
d_call: TRBD2

cdr3_nt: TGTGCCAGCAGCCTGGACAGCACTAATCAGCCCCAGCATTTT
cdr3_aa: CASSLDSTNQPQHF
v_call: TRBV6-5
clone_size: NA
j_call: TRBJ1-5
cdr3_length: 14
d_call: NA

cdr3_nt: TGTGCCAGCACCCCAATCGAGACAGTTAATCAGCCCCAGCATTTT
cdr3_aa: CASTPIETVNQPQHF
v_call: TRBV2
clone_size: NA
j_call: TRBJ1-5
cdr3_length: 15
d_call: NA

cdr3_nt: TGTGCCAGCAGCCCCACAGAAGAGACCCAGTACTTC
cdr3_aa: CASSPTEETQYF
v_call: TRBV9
clone_size: NA
j_call: TRBJ2-5
cdr3_length: 12
d_call: NA

cdr3_nt: TGTGCCAGCAGTCACCTTAGCGGGGGCTTGGAGACCCAGTACTTC
cdr3_aa: CASSHLSGGLETQYF
v_call: TRBV7-2
clone_size: once
j_call: TRBJ2-5
cdr3_length: 15
d_call: TRBD2

cdr3_nt: TGTGCCATAAAGACAGACAGCTCCTATAATTCACCCCTCCACTTT
cdr3_aa: CAIKTDSSYNSPLHF
v_call: TRBV10-3
clone_size: NA
j_call: TRBJ1-6
cdr3_length: 15
d_call: NA

cdr3_nt: TGCGCCAGCAGCCACAGACAGGGGTCCTACGAGCAGTACTTC
cdr3_aa: CASSHRQGSYEQYF
v_call: TRBV4-1
clone_size: NA
j_call: TRBJ2-7
cdr3_length: 14
d_call: TRBD1

cdr3_nt: TGTGCCAGCAGGATGGGACATTGGGGGGGAAACACCATATATTTT
cdr3_aa: CASRMGHWGGNTIYF
v_call: TRBV28
clone_size: NA
j_call: TRBJ1-3
cdr3_length: 15
d_call: NA

cdr3_nt: TGCGCCAGCAGCCAGACAGTTCCCGGGACAGGGATCTACGAGCAGTACTTC
cdr3_aa: CASSQTVPGTGIYEQYF
v_call: TRBV4-3
clone_size: NA
j_call: TRBJ2-7
cdr3_length: 17
d_call: TRBD1

cdr3_nt: TGTGCCAGCAGCGTTACCGGGACAGGGGTTTACAATGAGCAGTTCTTC
cdr3_aa: CASSVTGTGVYNEQFF
v_call: TRBV11-3
clone_size: NA
j_call: TRBJ2-1
cdr3_length: 16
d_call: TRBD1

cdr3_nt: TGCGCCAGCAGCCTAGACAGATCTTGGGGCTACACCTTC
cdr3_aa: CASSLDRSWGYTF
v_call: TRBV5-1
clone_size: few
j_call: TRBJ1-2
cdr3_length: 13
d_call: NA

cdr3_nt: TGTGCCAGCAGCCAAGGTCCCTCGGGGGTTTTACAGGAGACCCAGTACTTC
cdr3_aa: CASSQGPSGVLQETQYF
v_call: TRBV4-2
clone_size: NA
j_call: TRBJ2-5
cdr3_length: 17
d_call: NA

cdr3_nt: TGTGCCAGCAGCTTCTCGGGACAGGTTTATGGCTACACCTTC
cdr3_aa: CASSFSGQVYGYTF
v_call: TRBV7-2
clone_size: once
j_call: TRBJ1-2
cdr3_length: 14
d_call: TRBD1

cdr3_nt: TGCAGTGCGGAGGGGGATACGCAGTATTTT
cdr3_aa: CSAEGDTQYF
v_call: TRBV20-1
clone_size: NA
j_call: TRBJ2-3
cdr3_length: 10
d_call: NA

cdr3_nt: TGTGCCAGCAGCCACGACAGGGCGCGGGAAAAACTGTTTTTT
cdr3_aa: CASSHDRAREKLFF
v_call: TRBV7-2
clone_size: NA
j_call: TRBJ1-4
cdr3_length: 14
d_call: TRBD1

cdr3_nt: TGTGCCAGCAGTGAATGGGCCAGGAACTCCTACGAGCAGTACTTC
cdr3_aa: CASSEWARNSYEQYF
v_call: TRBV6-1
clone_size: NA
j_call: TRBJ2-7
cdr3_length: 15
d_call: NA

cdr3_nt: TGTGCCAGCAGTTTATATCCCGGACAGGGGAACTATGGCTACACCTTC
cdr3_aa: CASSLYPGQGNYGYTF
v_call: TRBV28
clone_size: NA
j_call: TRBJ1-2
cdr3_length: 16
d_call: TRBD1

cdr3_nt: TGTGCCAGCAGCTTAGGTAGCGAACAAGAGACCCAGTACTTC
cdr3_aa: CASSLGSEQETQYF
v_call: TRBV7-3
clone_size: NA
j_call: TRBJ2-5
cdr3_length: 14
d_call: NA

cdr3_nt: TGTGCCAGCAGTTACTCAACCACAGGGTTCTACGAGCAGTACTTC
cdr3_aa: CASSYSTTGFYEQYF
v_call: TRBV7-2
clone_size: few
j_call: TRBJ2-7
cdr3_length: 15
d_call: NA